The next 21 T cell receptor beta chains were all read from a single sample in a study of blood T cells in healthy people across ages. Sample-barcoded 5' priming and a J-beta primer mix drove a second PCR of 7 to 11 cycles. One entry per CDR3 protein, called by TCRdb with MiXCR from the 5' RACE reads. In the table there are 1.5 million to 2 million distinct CDR3 sequences, 25% to 30% of which are singletons. The specimen sequenced was blood. These receptor sequences come from a woman aged 30 to 39 in good health.

The V call is TRBV29-1, the J call TRBJ2-1, with D hard to call. The CDR3 has 11 amino acids. Germline V gives CDR1 SQVTM, CDR2 ANQGSEA. The V end was cut by 3 bases, the J end by 8 bases, with 8 bases between. CDR3 protein: CSVEESDEQFF. The DNA of the CDR3 is TGCAGCGTTGAGGAATCAGATGAGCAGTTCTTC.

Ten or more counts support this clonotype. CDR3 nucleotides: TGTGCCAGCAGCCCAAGCTTTTGGGAGACCCAGTACTTC. Its protein is CASSPSFWETQYF. The chain has TRBV14 and TRBJ2-5; D is undetermined. Trimming removed 4 bases at V and 5 bases at J, with 11 bases between. Germline-derived CDR1 and CDR2 are SGHDN and FVKESK. CDR3 length equals 13 residues.

The CDR3 loop is CASITQQRGNQPQHF. DNA of the CDR3: TGTGCCAGCATCACACAGCAGAGAGGCAATCAGCCCCAGCATTTT. The chain uses TRBV21-1 and TRBJ1-5. TRBV21-1 is designated a pseudogene. This CDR3 region has 15 residues.

The sample holds many counts of this clonotype. The chain links TRBV29-1 to TRBJ2-7; D gene ambiguous. Germline-derived CDR1 and CDR2 are SQVTM and ANQGSEA. Deletions cut 5 bases from V and 10 bases from J, with 12 bases between. CDR3 length: 10 amino acids. CDR3 sequence (DNA): TGCAGCGTTTCCATCCAGCCCCAGTACTTC. This translates into CSVSIQPQYF.

This clonotype appeared a few times. V is TRBV7-2 and J is TRBJ2-7, with 8 nucleotides matching TRBD1. This CDR3 contains 18 residues. Germline V gene data show CDR1 as SGHTA and CDR2 as FQGNSA. Trimming removed 4 bases from V and 1 base from J; junction bases left unmatched: 15. The CDR3 DNA reads TGTGCCAGCAGCTCTCCTGTTGGACAGGGTGTACTATCCTACGAGCAGTACTTC. Translated: CASSSPVGQGVLSYEQYF.

This clonotype showed up just a few times. V usage is TRBV7-2 and J usage is TRBJ2-1; either TRBD1 or TRBD2 may fit D (5 bases each). This CDR3 is 16 amino acids long. CDR1 is SGHTA and CDR2 is FQGNSA in the germline V gene. Trimming removed 2 bases at V and 4 bases at J, with 15 bases between. CDR3 DNA sequence: TGTGCCAGCAGCTTAACCAGGGAGTTATATTACAATGAGCAGTTCTTC. Translated, it gives CASSLTRELYYNEQFF.

In this sample, this clonotype turned up many times. The chain combines TRBV10-3 with TRBJ1-2; no clear D. Trimming removed 10 bases from V and 3 bases from J, with 15 bases in between. The germline gives CDR1 ENHRY, CDR2 SYGVKD. CDR3 size: 13 residues. CDR3: CARRAGSDYGYTF. The CDR3, as DNA: TGTGCCAGACGGGCTGGGAGTGACTATGGCTACACCTTC.

This clonotype came up once. One base away lies a much larger clone, so this may be a sequencing read error. V is TRBV10-1 and J is TRBJ2-5; no definite D call. Germline V lookup: CDR1 WNHNN, CDR2 SYGVQD (reference sequence). Trimming removed 3 bases from V and 11 bases from J, with 19 bases in between. The CDR3 loop spans 14 amino acids. CDR3 loop: CASSDQVRSNEQYF. The CDR3 region has the DNA TGCGCCAGCAGTGATCAGGTCAGGAGCAATGAGCAGTACTTC.

This clonotype was seen a handful of times. One base away lies a much larger clone, so this may be a sequencing read error. The V call is TRBV5-5, the J call TRBJ1-1; unclear D gene. CDR1 is SGHKS and CDR2 is YYEKEE in the germline V gene (reference sequence). The CDR3 length is 14 residues. CDR3 sequence reads: CAGSLGGLNTEAFF. Written as DNA, the CDR3 is TGTGCCGGCAGCTTGGGTGGTTTGAACACTGAAGCTTTCTTT.

This clonotype was counted ten times or more. The chain uses TRBV29-1 and TRBJ2-5; 8 bases match TRBD1. Per germline, CDR1 SQVTM and CDR2 ANQGSEA. The CDR3 has 15 amino acids. The junction had 6 bases not matched to a gene; V was cut back by 3 bases and J by 0 bases. The CDR3 DNA reads as TGCAGCGTTGAGAGGCGGACAGGGTACCAAGAGACCCAGTACTTC. Amino acids: CSVERRTGYQETQYF. The variable domain in full, completed from reference TRBV29-1 and TRBJ2-5, reads SAVISQKPSRDICQRGTSLTIQCQVDSQVTMMFWYRQQPGQSLTLIATANQGSEATYESGFVIDKFPISRPNLTFSTLTVSNMSPEDSSIYLCSVERRTGYQETQYFGPGTRLLVL.

This clonotype was seen ten or more times. The rearrangement uses TRBV2 and TRBJ2-5; TRBD1 matches 10 bases. The germline V gene encodes CDR1 SNHLY and CDR2 FYNNEI. Germline trimming cut 6 bases from V and 3 bases from J; bases unmatched to any gene: 13. The CDR3 totals 17 residues. Written as DNA, the CDR3 is TGTGCCAGCAGCCGGGACAGGGGTAGAACAAGCGAAGAGACCCAGTACTTC. Residues: CASSRDRGRTSEETQYF. Full variable domain (rest looked up from reference TRBV2 and TRBJ2-5): EPEVTQTPSHQVTQMGQEVILRCVPISNHLYFYWYRQILGQKVEFLVSFYNNEISEKSEIFDDQFSVERPDGSNFTLKIRSTKLEDSAMYFCASSRDRGRTSEETQYFGPGTRLLVL.

This clonotype was counted only a few times. The V call is TRBV23-1, the J call TRBJ2-5; D gene uncertain. TRBV23-1 is known as an ORF, though its function is uncertain. The CDR3 length is 12 residues. V was shortened by 7 bases and J by 3 bases, with 9 bases between the two germline ends. CDR3 sequence (DNA): TGCGCCAGCACATCCAGTGAAGAGACCCAGTACTTC. This codes for CASTSSEETQYF.

This clonotype was counted at least ten times. The chain combines TRBV5-1 with TRBJ2-7, with no clear D. Looked up from germline, CDR1 is SGHRS and CDR2 is YFSETQ. The CDR3 loop spans 14 amino acids. Trimming cost V 3 bases and J 6 bases, with 16 bases left between them. CDR3 sequence reads: CASSYSEITGEQYF. CDR3 DNA: TGCGCCAGCAGCTACTCGGAAATAACGGGCGAGCAGTACTTC.

About this clonotype itself: The germline gene is not matched at one end of the junction; a read error may be the cause. The chain carries TRBV18 and TRBJ2-1; D gene unclear. The CDR3 contains 12 residues. Germline V gene data show CDR1 as KGHSH and CDR2 as LQKENI. CDR3 protein: CASPPLNNEQFF. The DNA for the CDR3 is TGTGCCAGCCCACCACTGAACAATGAGCAGTTCTTC.

The V gene is TRBV7-2, the J gene TRBJ1-3; D remains unclear. V was cut by 0 bases and J by 4 bases, with 13 bases left in between. Germline loops: CDR1 SGHTA, CDR2 FQGNSA. The CDR3 spans 16 residues. In DNA form, the CDR3 reads TGTGCCAGCAGCTTAGCGGATCCATTATACGGAAACACCATATATTTT. It codes for CASSLADPLYGNTIYF.

In its sample, this clonotype was seen a few times. The V and J genes are TRBV10-3 and TRBJ2-1; perhaps TRBD2 as D (6 bases). The CDR3 contains 14 residues. The V and J ends lost 3 bases and 0 bases respectively, with 6 bases between them. CDR1 and CDR2 from the germline V gene are ENHRY and SYGVKD. CDR3 coding DNA: TGTGCCATCAGTGATAGCGGCTCCTACAATGAGCAGTTCTTC. It is translated as CAISDSGSYNEQFF.

The V call is TRBV2, the J call TRBJ1-2; D is possibly TRBD1 (5 bases). Trimming removed 3 bases at V and 6 bases at J, with 11 bases between. Germline CDR1 is SNHLY and CDR2 is FYNNEI. This CDR3 has 13 residues. The CDR3 nucleotides are TGTGCCAGCAGTGACTGGGGGGAGGATGGCTACACCTTC. It specifies CASSDWGEDGYTF.

Written as DNA, the CDR3 is TGTGCCAGCAGTACACAGTTCAGGGTAGATGTGCAGTTCTTC. Its translation is CASSTQFRVDVQFF. This chain uses TRBV27 with TRBJ2-1, with D possibly being TRBD1 (5 bases). V was shortened by 5 bases and J by 12 bases, with 20 bases between the two germline ends. The length of the CDR3 is 14 residues. CDR1 is MNHEY and CDR2 is SMNVEV in the germline V gene (reference sequence).

The chain uses TRBV6-6 and TRBJ2-7, with D possibly called TRBD1 or TRBD2 (5 bases each). With the DNA end fitting TRBJ2-5 better, the J assignment may be wrong. The CDR3 spans 16 residues. CDR1 MNHNY and CDR2 SVGAGI come from the germline V gene (reference sequence). CDR3 DNA sequence: TGTGCCAGCAGCTTAACGTGGCAGGGACGACGAGAGACCCAGTACTTC. It specifies CASSLTWQGRRETQYF.

J is TRBJ2-7 and V is TRBV7-6; D possibly matches TRBD1 or TRBD2 (5 bases each). V lost 5 bases and J 0 bases, leaving 11 bases between the germline ends. Germline loops: CDR1 SGHVS, CDR2 FNYEAQ. The CDR3 spans 14 residues. CDR3 in DNA: TGTGCCAGCAGCAAAGAGGGGTACTCCTACGAGCAGTACTTC. It encodes CASSKEGYSYEQYF.

This clonotype was seen a few times. The genes are TRBV5-1 and TRBJ2-7; 9 bases agree with TRBD2. V dropped 2 bases and J dropped 6; count of bases not matched to a gene: 6. Germline V gives CDR1 SGHRS, CDR2 YFSETQ. This CDR3 comprises 14 residues. The CDR3 loop is CASSFGRGGSEQYF. CDR3 bases: TGCGCCAGCAGCTTCGGGCGGGGGGGATCCGAGCAGTACTTC.